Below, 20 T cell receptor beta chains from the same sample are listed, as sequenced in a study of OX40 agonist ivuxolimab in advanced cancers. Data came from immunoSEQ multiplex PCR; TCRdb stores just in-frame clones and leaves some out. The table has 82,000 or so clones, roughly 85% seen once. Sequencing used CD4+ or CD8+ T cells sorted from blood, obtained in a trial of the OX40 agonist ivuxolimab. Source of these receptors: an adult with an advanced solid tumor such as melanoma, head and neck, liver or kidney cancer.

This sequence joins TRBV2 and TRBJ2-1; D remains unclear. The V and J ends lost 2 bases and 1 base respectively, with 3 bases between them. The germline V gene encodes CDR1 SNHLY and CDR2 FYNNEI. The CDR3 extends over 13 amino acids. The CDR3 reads CASSENSYNEQFF. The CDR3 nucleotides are TGTGCCAGCAGTGAAAATTCCTACAATGAGCAGTTCTTC.

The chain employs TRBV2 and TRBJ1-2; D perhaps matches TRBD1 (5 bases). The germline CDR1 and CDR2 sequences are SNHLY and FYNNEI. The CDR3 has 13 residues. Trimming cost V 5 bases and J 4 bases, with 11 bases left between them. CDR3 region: CASSKQGGYGYTF. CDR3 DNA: TGTGCCAGCAGTAAGCAGGGTGGCTATGGCTACACCTTC.

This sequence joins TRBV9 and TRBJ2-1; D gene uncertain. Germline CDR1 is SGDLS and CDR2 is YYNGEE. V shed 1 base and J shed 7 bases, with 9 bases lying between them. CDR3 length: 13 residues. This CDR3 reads CASSVQWGNEQFF. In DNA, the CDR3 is TGTGCCAGCAGCGTACAGTGGGGAAATGAGCAGTTCTTC.

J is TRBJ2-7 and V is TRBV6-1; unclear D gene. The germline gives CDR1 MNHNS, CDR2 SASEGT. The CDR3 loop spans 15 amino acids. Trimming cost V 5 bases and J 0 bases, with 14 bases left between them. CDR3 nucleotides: TGTGCCAGCAGTCCCCGGGTCTGGGTCTCCTACGAGCAGTACTTC. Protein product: CASSPRVWVSYEQYF.

The CDR3 bases are TGTGCCAGCAGTCCCTGGGCCGAGAGCTCTGGAAACACCATATATTTT. This codes for CASSPWAESSGNTIYF. This chain links TRBV28 with TRBJ1-3; D unclear. This CDR3 contains 16 residues. CDR1 is MDHEN, CDR2 SYDVKM, per germline. Trimming removed 5 bases at V and 0 bases at J, with 14 bases between. The full variable domain, rest sourced from reference TRBV28 and TRBJ1-3, is DVKVTQSSRYLVKRTGEKVFLECVQDMDHENMFWYRQDPGLGLRLIYFSYDVKMKEKGDIPEGYSVSREKKERFSLILESASTNQTSMYLCASSPWAESSGNTIYFGEGSWLTVV.

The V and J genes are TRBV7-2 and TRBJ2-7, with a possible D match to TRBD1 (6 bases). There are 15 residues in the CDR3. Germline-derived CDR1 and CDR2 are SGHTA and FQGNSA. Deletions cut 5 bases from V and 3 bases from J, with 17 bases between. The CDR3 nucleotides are TGTGCCAGCAGCACCGCCGGGACAATGGGCTACGAGCAGTACTTC. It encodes CASSTAGTMGYEQYF.

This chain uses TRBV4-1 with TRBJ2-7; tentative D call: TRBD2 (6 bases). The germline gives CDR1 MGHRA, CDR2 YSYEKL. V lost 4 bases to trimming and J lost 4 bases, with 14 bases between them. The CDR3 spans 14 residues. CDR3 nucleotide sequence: TGCGCCAGCAGCCGGAGGGCTGATATATACGAGCAGTACTTC. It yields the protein CASSRRADIYEQYF.

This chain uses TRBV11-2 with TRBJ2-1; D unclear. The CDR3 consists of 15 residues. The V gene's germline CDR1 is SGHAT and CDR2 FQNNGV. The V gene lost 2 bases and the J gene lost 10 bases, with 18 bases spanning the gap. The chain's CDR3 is CASSLQDAYQEEQFF. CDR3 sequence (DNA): TGTGCCAGCAGCTTACAGGATGCATACCAGGAAGAGCAGTTCTTC.

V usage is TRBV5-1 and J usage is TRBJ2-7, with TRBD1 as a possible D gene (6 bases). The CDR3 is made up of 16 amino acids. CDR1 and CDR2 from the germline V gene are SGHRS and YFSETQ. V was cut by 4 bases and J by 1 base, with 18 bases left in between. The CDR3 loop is CASSPVTGISSYEQYF. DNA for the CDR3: TGCGCCAGCAGCCCAGTCACAGGGATATCTTCCTACGAGCAGTACTTC.

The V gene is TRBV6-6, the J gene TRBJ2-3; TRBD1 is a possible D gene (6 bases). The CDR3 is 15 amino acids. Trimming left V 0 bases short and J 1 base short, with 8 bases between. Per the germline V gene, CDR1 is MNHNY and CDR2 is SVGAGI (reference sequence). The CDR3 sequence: CASSYSQGGTDTQYF. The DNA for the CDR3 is TGTGCCAGCAGTTACTCACAGGGAGGCACAGATACGCAGTATTTT.

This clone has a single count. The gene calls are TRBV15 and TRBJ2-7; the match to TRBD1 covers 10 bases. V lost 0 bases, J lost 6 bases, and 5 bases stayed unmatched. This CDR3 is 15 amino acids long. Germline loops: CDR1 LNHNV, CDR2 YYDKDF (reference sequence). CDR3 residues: CATSRDGQGGGEQYF. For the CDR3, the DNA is TGTGCCACCAGCAGAGATGGACAGGGGGGTGGCGAGCAGTACTTC.

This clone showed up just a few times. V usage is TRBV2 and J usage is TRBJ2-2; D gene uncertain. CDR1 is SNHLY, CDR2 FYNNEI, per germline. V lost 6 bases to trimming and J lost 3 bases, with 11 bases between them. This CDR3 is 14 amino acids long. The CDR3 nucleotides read TGTGCCAGCAGCGCCGGGCACTACACCGGGGAGCTGTTTTTT. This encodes CASSAGHYTGELFF.

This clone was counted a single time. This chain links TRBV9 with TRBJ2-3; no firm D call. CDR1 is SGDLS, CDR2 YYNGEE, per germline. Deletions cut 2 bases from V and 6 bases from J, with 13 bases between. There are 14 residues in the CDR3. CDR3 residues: CASSVAASGDTQYF. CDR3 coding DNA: TGTGCCAGCAGCGTGGCAGCGAGTGGGGATACGCAGTATTTT.

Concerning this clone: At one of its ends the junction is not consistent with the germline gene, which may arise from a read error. The CDR3 sequence is CASRLGTAGSGTNVLTF. CDR3 nucleotide sequence: TGCGCCAGCAGATTGGGGACAGCTGGATCTGGGACCAACGTCCTGACTTTC. J is TRBJ2-6 and V is TRBV5-1; 7 nucleotides match TRBD1. This CDR3 is 17 amino acids long. The germline V gene has CDR1 SGHRS and CDR2 YFSETQ.

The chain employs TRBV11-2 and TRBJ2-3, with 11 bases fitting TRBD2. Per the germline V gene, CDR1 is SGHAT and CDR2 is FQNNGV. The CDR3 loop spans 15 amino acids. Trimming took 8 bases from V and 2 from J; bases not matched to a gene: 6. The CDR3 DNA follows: TGTGCCAGCGGCCTAGCGGGGGGCCTCACAGATACGCAGTATTTT. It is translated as CASGLAGGLTDTQYF.

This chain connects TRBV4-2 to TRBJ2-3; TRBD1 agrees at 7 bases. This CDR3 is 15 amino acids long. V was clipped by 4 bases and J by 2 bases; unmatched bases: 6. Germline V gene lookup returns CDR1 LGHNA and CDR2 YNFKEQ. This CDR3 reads CASSPGRGFTDTQYF. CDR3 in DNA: TGTGCCAGCAGCCCAGGCAGGGGGTTCACAGATACGCAGTATTTT.

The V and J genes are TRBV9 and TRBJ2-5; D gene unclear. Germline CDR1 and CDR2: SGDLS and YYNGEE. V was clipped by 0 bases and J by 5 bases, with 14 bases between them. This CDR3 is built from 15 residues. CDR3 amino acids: CASSVATGGWETQYF. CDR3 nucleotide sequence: TGTGCCAGCAGCGTAGCTACGGGCGGTTGGGAGACCCAGTACTTC.

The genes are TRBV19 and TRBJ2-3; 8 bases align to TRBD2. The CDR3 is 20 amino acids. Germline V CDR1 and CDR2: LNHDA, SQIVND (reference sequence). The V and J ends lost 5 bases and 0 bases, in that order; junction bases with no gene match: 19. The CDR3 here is CASSGTGGPNSHPSTDTQYF. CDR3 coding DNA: TGTGCCAGTAGTGGCACGGGGGGGCCCAACTCGCACCCTAGCACAGATACGCAGTATTTT.

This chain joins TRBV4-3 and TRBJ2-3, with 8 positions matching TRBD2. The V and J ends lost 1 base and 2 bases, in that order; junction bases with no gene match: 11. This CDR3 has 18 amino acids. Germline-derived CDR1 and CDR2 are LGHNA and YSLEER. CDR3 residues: CASSQGDLSGGSTDTQYF. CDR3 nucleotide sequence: TGCGCCAGCAGCCAAGGGGACCTAAGCGGGGGTTCCACAGATACGCAGTATTTT.

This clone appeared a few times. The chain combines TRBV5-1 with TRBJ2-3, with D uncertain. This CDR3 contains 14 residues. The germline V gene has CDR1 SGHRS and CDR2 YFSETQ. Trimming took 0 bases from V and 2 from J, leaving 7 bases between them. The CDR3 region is CASSLVMITDTQYF. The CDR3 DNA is TGCGCCAGCAGCTTGGTTATGATCACAGATACGCAGTATTTT.